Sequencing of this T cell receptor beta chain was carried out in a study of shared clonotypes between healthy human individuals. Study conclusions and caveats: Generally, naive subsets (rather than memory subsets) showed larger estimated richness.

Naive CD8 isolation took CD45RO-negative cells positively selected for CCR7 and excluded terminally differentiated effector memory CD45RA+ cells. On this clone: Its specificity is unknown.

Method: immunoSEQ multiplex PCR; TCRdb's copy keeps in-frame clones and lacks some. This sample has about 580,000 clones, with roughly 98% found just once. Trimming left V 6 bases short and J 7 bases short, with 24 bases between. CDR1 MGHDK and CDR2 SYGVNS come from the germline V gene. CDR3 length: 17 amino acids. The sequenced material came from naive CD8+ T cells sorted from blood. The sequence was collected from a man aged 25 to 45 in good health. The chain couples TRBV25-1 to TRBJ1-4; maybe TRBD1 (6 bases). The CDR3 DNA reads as TGTGCCAGCAGCATAGCCGTGGGGGCGGTTTTCGGTGAAAAACTGTTTTTT. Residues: CASSIAVGAVFGEKLFF.